The next 5 T cell receptor beta chains were all read from a single sample in a study of T cell changes during pregnancy in multiple sclerosis. The protocol was immunoSEQ multiplex PCR, while the TCRdb copy is restricted to in-frame clones and leaves out a portion. The sample has under 75,000 clones, about nine tenths seen once. This sample comprised peripheral blood, obtained in the first trimester of pregnancy. The receptors stem from a female donor with multiple sclerosis, enrolled in a pregnancy study.

The chain combines TRBV6-1 with TRBJ2-7, with TRBD1 matching over 10 bases. The CDR3 totals 14 residues. Germline V gene lookup returns CDR1 MNHNS and CDR2 SASEGT. The V and J ends lost 7 bases and 0 bases, in that order; junction bases with no gene match: 3. The CDR3 nucleotides read TGTGCCAGCAATAGGGACAGGGGCTCCTACGAGCAGTACTTC. Protein: CASNRDRGSYEQYF.

CDR3 DNA sequence: TGTGCCAGCAGTACCGGGACTAGCGGGAGTACAGATACGCAGTATTTT. Its protein product is CASSTGTSGSTDTQYF. The chain joins TRBV2 to TRBJ2-3; TRBD2 agrees at 14 bases. V was pared by 5 bases and J by 3 bases, with 4 bases of the junction left unmatched. CDR3 length: 16 amino acids. Germline assignment: CDR1 SNHLY and CDR2 FYNNEI.

This clone occurred a few times. The chain uses TRBV30 and TRBJ1-2; 9 bases line up with TRBD1. The CDR3 spans 13 residues. Germline CDR1 is GTSNPN and CDR2 is SVGIG (reference sequence). J lost 2 bases, V lost 8 bases, and 6 bases had no gene match. CDR3 in DNA: TGTGCCGTAACCGGACAGGGGAACTATGGCTACACCTTC. It is translated as CAVTGQGNYGYTF.

The genes are TRBV5-1 and TRBJ2-7; D uncertain. The CDR3 covers 15 residues. Trimming removed 5 bases at V and 1 base at J, with 16 bases between. The germline gives CDR1 SGHRS, CDR2 YFSETQ. The CDR3 DNA sequence: TGCGCCAGCAGGACCGACGGCGGTCTATCCTACGAGCAGTACTTC. Protein: CASRTDGGLSYEQYF.

This chain joins TRBV7-3 and TRBJ2-1; 7 bases are a match to TRBD2. Germline V gives CDR1 SGHTA, CDR2 FQGTGA. The CDR3 has 14 amino acids. With V trimmed by 3 bases and J by 7 bases, 6 bases remained unmatched. CDR3 sequence reads: CASSLAGVRNEQFF. The CDR3 DNA reads TGTGCCAGCAGCTTGGCGGGAGTACGTAATGAGCAGTTCTTC.